The clone carrying this TCR beta chain was found a few times. Its antigen remains unknown. The data originate from a study of cytomegalovirus exposure and HLA in healthy donors. Across the whole study: Previous work identified roughly 120 million unique TCR beta sequences from around 170 million T cells. In terms of ancestry, the Caucasian-associated cluster contained 80% to 90% of the 300 to 400 genotyped donors. Findings of the study overall: Cytomegalovirus association was listed for roughly 160 TCR beta chains.

Germline lookup yields CDR1 MRHNA and CDR2 SNTAGT. The CDR3 extends over 14 amino acids. V gave up 6 bases and J gave up 1 base, with 9 bases separating them. The PCR used 60 Vbeta and 13 Jbeta primers. Only in-frame clones appear in the TCRdb table, and some are missing; sequencing was by immunoSEQ multiplex PCR. The sample has approximately 200,000 clones; roughly 80% are singletons. The source of this sequence is a girl aged 2 to 9 in good health and CMV-seronegative. The gene calls are TRBV6-4 and TRBJ2-2; D unclear. Sequences were obtained from PBMCs. CDR3 residues: CASSVQKNTGELFF. The DNA for the CDR3 is TGTGCCAGCAGCGTCCAGAAGAACACCGGGGAGCTGTTTTTT.